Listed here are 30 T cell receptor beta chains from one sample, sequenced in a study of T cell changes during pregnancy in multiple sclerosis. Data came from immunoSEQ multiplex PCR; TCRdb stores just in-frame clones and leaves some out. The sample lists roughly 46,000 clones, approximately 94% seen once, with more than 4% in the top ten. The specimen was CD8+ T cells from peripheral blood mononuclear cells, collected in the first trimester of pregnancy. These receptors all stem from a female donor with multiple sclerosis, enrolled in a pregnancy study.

In DNA, the CDR3 is TGCGCCAGCAGCCAATATCCCGGGACAGGGGGCGATCAGCCCCAGCATTTT. Its protein is CASSQYPGTGGDQPQHF. This rearrangement joins TRBV4-1 to TRBJ1-5; 12 bases are a match to TRBD1. This CDR3 is built from 17 residues. With V trimmed by 2 bases and J by 5 bases, 7 bases remained unmatched. The V gene's germline CDR1 is MGHRA and CDR2 YSYEKL.

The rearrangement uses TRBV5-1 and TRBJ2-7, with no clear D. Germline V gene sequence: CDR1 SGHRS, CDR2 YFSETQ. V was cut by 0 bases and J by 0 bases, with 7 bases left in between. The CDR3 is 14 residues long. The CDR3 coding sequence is TGCGCCAGCAGCTTGGAATTCAGCTCCTACGAGCAGTACTTC. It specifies CASSLEFSSYEQYF.

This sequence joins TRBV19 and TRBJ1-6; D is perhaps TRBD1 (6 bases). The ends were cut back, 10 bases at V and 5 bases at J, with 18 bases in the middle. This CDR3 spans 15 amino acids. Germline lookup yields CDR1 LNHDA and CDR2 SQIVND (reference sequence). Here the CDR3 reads CATSVRGFDNSPLHF. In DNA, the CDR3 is TGTGCCACCTCGGTGAGGGGGTTCGATAATTCACCCCTCCACTTT. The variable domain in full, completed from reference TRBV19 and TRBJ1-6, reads DGGITQSPKYLFRKEGQNVTLSCEQNLNHDAMYWYRQDPGQGLRLIYYSQIVNDFQKGDIAEGYSVSREKKESFPLTVTSAQKNPTAFYLCATSVRGFDNSPLHFGNGTRLTVT.

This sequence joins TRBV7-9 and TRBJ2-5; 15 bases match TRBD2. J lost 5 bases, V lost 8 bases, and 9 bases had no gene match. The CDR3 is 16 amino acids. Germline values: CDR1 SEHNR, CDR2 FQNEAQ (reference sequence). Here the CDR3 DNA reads TGTGCCAGCGCCGGACTAGCGGGAGGGCCAGGGGAGACCCAGTACTTC. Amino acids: CASAGLAGGPGETQYF.

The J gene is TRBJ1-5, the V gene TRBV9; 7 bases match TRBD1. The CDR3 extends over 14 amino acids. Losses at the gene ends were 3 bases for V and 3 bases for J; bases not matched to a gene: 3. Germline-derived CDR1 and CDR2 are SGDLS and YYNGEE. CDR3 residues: CASSATGDNQPQHF. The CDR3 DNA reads TGTGCCAGCAGCGCCACAGGGGACAATCAGCCCCAGCATTTT.

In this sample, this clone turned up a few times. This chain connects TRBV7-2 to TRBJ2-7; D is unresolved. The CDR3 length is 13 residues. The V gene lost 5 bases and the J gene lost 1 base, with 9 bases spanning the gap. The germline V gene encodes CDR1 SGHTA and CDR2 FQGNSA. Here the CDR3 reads CASSPGVSYEQYF. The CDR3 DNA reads TGTGCCAGCAGCCCCGGAGTGTCCTACGAGCAGTACTTC.

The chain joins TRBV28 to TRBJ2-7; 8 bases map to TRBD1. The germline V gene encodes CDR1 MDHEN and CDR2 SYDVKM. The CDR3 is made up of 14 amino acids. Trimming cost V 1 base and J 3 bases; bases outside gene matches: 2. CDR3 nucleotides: TGTGCCAGCAGTTTATCGGGGACAGGCTACGAGCAGTACTTC. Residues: CASSLSGTGYEQYF.

The CDR3 DNA follows: TGTGCCAGCAGTCCCTTGGGGGGGGCATTTTCCTACGAGCAGTACTTC. It yields the protein CASSPLGGAFSYEQYF. The V gene is TRBV28, the J gene TRBJ2-7, with D possibly matching TRBD2 (7 bases). V lost 5 bases to trimming and J lost 1 base, with 18 bases between them. Germline lookup yields CDR1 MDHEN and CDR2 SYDVKM. This CDR3 has 16 amino acids.

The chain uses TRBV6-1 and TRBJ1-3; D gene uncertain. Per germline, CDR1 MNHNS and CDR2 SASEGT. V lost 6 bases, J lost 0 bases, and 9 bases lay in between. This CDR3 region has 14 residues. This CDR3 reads CASRLTSSGNTIYF. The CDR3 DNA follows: TGTGCCAGCAGACTGACAAGCTCTGGAAACACCATATATTTT.

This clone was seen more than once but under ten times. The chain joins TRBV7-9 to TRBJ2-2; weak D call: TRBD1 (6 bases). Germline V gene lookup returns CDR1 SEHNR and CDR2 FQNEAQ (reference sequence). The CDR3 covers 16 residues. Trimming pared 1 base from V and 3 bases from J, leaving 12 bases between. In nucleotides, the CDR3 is TGTGCCAGCAGCTTAGAGCAGGGGAGAGACACCGGGGAGCTGTTTTTT. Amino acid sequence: CASSLEQGRDTGELFF. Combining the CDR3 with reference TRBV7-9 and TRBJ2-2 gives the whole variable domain DTGVSQNPRHKITKRGQNVTFRCDPISEHNRLYWYRQTLGQGPEFLTYFQNEAQLEKSRLLSDRFSAERPKGSFSTLEIQRTEQGDSAMYLCASSLEQGRDTGELFFGEGSRLTVL.

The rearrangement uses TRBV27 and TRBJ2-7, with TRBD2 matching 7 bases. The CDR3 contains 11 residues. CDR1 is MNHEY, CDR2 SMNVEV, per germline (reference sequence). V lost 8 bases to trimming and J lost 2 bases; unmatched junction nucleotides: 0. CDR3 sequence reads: CASGGAYEQYF. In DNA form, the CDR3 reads TGTGCCAGCGGGGGGGCCTACGAGCAGTACTTC.

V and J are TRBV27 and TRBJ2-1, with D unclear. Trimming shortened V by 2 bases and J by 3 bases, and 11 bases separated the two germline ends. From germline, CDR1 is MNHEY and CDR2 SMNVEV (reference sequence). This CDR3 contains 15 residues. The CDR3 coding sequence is TGTGCCAGCAGTTTAGTCAAACAAGTCTACAATGAGCAGTTCTTC. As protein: CASSLVKQVYNEQFF.

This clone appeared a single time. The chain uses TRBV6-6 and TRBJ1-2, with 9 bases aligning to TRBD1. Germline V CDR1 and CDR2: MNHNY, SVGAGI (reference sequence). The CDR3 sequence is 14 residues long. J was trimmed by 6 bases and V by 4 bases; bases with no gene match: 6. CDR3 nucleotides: TGTGCCAGCAGTTTATCGGGACAGGGCGATGGCTACACCTTC. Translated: CASSLSGQGDGYTF.

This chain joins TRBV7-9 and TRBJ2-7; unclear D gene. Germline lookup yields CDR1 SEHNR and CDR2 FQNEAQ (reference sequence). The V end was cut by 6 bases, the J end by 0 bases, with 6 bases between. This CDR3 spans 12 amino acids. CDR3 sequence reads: CASSSFSYEQYF. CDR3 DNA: TGTGCCAGCAGTTCATTCTCCTACGAGCAGTACTTC. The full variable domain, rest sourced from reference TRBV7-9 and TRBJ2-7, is DTGVSQNPRHKITKRGQNVTFRCDPISEHNRLYWYRQTLGQGPEFLTYFQNEAQLEKSRLLSDRFSAERPKGSFSTLEIQRTEQGDSAMYLCASSSFSYEQYFGPGTRLTVT.

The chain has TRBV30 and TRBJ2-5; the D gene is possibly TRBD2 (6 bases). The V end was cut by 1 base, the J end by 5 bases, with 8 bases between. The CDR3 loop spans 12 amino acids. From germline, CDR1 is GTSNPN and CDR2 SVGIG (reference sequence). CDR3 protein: CAWSEEGETQYF. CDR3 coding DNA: TGTGCCTGGAGTGAGGAGGGGGAGACCCAGTACTTC.

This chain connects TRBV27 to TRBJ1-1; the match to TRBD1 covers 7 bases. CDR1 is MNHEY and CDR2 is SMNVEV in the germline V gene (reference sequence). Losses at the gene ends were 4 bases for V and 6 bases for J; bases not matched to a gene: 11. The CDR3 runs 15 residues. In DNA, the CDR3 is TGTGCCAGCAGTTCCTGGACAGGTCCGAAGCCTGAAGCTTTCTTT. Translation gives CASSSWTGPKPEAFF.

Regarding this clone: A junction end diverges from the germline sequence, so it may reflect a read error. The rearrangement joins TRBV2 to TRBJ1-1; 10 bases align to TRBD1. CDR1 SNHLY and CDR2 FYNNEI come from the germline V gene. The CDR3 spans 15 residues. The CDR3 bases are TGTGCCAGCCGTGACAGGGGGCTTGAGGGCACTGAAGCTTTCTTT. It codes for CASRDRGLEGTEAFF.

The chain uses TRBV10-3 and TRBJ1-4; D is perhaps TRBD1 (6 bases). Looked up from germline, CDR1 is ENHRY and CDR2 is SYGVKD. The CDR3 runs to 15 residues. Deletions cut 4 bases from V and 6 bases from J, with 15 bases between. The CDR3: CAISGDRQGYEKLFF. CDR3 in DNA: TGTGCCATCAGTGGCGACAGGCAAGGATATGAAAAACTGTTTTTT.

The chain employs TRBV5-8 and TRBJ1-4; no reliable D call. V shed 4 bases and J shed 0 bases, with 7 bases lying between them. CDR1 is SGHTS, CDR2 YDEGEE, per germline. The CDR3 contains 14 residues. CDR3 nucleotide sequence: TGTGCCAGCAGCCTTAGTGCAACTAATGAAAAACTGTTTTTT. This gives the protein CASSLSATNEKLFF. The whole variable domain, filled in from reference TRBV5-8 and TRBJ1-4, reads EAGVTQSPTHLIKTRGQQATLRCSPISGHTSVYWYQQALGLGLQFLLWYDEGEERNRGNFPPRFSGRQFPNYSSELNVNALELEDSALYLCASSLSATNEKLFFGSGTQLSVL.

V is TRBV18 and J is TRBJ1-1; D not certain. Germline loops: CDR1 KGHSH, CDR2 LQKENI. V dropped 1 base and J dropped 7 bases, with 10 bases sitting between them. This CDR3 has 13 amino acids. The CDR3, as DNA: TGTGCCAGCTCACCACGTAAACCCAGTGAAGCTTTCTTT. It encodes CASSPRKPSEAFF. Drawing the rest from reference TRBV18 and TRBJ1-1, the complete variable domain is NAGVMQNPRHLVRRRGQEARLRCSPMKGHSHVYWYRQLPEEGLKFMVYLQKENIIDESGMPKERFSAEFPKEGPSILRIQQVVRGDSAAYFCASSPRKPSEAFFGQGTRLTVV.

The DNA of the CDR3 is TGTGCCAGCAGCTTAGGACAGGGTAGTGCCCGACTCTATGGCTACACCTTC. This codes for CASSLGQGSARLYGYTF. The J gene is TRBJ1-2, the V gene TRBV7-9; 7 bases agree with TRBD1. The germline V gene encodes CDR1 SEHNR and CDR2 FQNEAQ (reference sequence). Losses at the gene ends were 1 base for V and 4 bases for J; bases not matched to a gene: 12. This CDR3 is built from 17 residues.

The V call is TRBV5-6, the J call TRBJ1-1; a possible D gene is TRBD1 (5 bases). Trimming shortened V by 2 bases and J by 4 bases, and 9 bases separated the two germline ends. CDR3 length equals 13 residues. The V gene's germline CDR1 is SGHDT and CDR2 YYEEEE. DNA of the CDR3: TGTGCCAGCAGCTTTCAGGGCTCCACTGAAGCTTTCTTT. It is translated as CASSFQGSTEAFF.

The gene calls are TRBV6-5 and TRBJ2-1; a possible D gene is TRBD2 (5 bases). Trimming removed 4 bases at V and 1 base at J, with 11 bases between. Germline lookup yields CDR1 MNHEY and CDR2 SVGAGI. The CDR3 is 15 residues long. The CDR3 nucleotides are TGTGCCAGCAGTTCTAGCTCCGGTTCCTACAATGAGCAGTTCTTC. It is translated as CASSSSSGSYNEQFF.

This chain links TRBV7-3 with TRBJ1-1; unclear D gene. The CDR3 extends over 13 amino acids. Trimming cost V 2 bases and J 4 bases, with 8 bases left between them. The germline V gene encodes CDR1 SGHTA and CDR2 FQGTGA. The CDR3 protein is CASSLGLFTEAFF. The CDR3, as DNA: TGTGCCAGCAGCTTAGGCCTTTTCACTGAAGCTTTCTTT.

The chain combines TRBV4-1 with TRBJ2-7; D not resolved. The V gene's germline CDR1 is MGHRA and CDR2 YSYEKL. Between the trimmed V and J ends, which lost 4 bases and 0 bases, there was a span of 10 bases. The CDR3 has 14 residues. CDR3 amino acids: CASSRDLSSYEQYF. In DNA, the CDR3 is TGCGCCAGCAGCCGCGATTTGAGCTCCTACGAGCAGTACTTC.

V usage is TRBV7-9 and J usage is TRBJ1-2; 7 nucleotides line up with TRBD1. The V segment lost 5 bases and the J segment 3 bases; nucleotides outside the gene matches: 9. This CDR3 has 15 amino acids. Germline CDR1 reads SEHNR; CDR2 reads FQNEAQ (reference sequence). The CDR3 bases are TGTGCCAGCAGCCCCCAGAGGGGGCTTGACTATGGCTACACCTTC. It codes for CASSPQRGLDYGYTF.

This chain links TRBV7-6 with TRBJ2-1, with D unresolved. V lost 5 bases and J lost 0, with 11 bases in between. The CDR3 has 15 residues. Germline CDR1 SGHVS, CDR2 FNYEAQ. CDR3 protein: CASSDRRSSYNEQFF. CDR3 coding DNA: TGTGCCAGCAGCGACCGAAGGAGCTCCTACAATGAGCAGTTCTTC.

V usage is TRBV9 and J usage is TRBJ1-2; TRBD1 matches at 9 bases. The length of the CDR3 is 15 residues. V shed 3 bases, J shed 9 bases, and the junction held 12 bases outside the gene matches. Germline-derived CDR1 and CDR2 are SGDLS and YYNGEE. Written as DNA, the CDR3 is TGTGCCAGCAGCGGAAACAGGGGGCTCGGAGAGCGCTACACCTTC. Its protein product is CASSGNRGLGERYTF.

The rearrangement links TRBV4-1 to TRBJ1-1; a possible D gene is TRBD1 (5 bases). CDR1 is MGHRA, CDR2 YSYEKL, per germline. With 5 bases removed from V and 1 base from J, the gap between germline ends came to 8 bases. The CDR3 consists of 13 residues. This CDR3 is CASSMTENTEAFF. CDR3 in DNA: TGCGCCAGCAGCATGACAGAGAACACTGAAGCTTTCTTT.

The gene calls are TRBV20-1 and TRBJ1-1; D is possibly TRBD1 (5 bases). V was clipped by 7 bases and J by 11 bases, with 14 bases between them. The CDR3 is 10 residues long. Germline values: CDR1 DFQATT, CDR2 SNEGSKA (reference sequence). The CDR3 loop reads CSVSPGSAFF. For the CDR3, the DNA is TGCAGTGTTTCCCCAGGGTCGGCTTTCTTT.